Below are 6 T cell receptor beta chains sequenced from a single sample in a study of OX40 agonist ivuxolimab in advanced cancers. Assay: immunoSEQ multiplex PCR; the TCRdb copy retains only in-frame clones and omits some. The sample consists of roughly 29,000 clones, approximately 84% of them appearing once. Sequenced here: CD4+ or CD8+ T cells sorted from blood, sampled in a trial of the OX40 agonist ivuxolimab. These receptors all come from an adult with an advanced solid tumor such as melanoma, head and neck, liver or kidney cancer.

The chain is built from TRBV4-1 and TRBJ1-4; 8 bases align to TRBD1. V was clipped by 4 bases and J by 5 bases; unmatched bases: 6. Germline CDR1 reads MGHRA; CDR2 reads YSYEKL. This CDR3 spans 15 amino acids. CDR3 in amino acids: CASSRIDRGNEKLFF. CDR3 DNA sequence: TGCGCCAGCAGCCGAATCGACAGGGGAAATGAAAAACTGTTTTTT.

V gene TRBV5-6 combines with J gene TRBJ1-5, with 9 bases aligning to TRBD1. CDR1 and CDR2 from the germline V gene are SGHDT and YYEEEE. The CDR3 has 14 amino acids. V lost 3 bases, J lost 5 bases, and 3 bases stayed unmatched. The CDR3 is CASSSGTGYQPQHF. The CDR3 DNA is TGTGCCAGCAGCTCCGGGACAGGGTATCAGCCCCAGCATTTT.

The CDR3 DNA is TGTGCCAGCAGTTGGGGACAGGGGGGCGCCTACGAGCAGTACTTC. As protein: CASSWGQGGAYEQYF. V is TRBV27 and J is TRBJ2-7, with 11 bases matching TRBD1. CDR3 size: 15 residues. Per the germline V gene, CDR1 is MNHEY and CDR2 is SMNVEV (reference sequence). V dropped 4 bases and J dropped 2; count of bases not matched to a gene: 4.

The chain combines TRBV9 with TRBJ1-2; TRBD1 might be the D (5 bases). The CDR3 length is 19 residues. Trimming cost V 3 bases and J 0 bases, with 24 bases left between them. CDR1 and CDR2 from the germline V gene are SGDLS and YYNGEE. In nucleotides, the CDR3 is TGTGCCAGCAGCGCGCCCGGGTCAGGGCCCTTTCTTACTAACTATGGCTACACCTTC. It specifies CASSAPGSGPFLTNYGYTF.

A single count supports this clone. The CDR3 here is CASSGTGMNTEAFF. In DNA form, the CDR3 reads TGTGCCAGCAGTGGGACAGGGATGAACACTGAAGCTTTCTTT. The gene calls are TRBV2 and TRBJ1-1, with 8 bases aligning to TRBD1. CDR1 is SNHLY, CDR2 FYNNEI, per germline. J lost 0 bases, V lost 4 bases, and 1 base had no gene match. The CDR3 sequence is 14 residues long.

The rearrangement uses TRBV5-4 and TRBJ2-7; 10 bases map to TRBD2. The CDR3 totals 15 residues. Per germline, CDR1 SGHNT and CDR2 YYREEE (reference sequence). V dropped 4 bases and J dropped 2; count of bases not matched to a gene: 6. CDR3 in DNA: TGTGCCAGCAGCGGGGGACTAGCGTTCCCCTACGAGCAGTACTTC. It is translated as CASSGGLAFPYEQYF.